This T cell receptor beta chain was recovered during a study of PD-1 blockade in classical Hodgkin lymphoma. Broader study findings: Newly diagnosed patients were reported to start with lower TCR diversity than healthy donors. Prior to therapy, complete responders displayed diversity much like that of newly diagnosed patients. Researchers reported that CD4+ TCR diversity, though not CD8+, rose significantly by C4D1.

Assay used: immunoSEQ multiplex PCR; TCRdb lists only in-frame clones, some missing. The sample carries about 19,000 clones, under 80% recorded once. Germline CDR1 is KGHSH and CDR2 is LQKENI. V was cut by 3 bases and J by 5 bases, with 13 bases left in between. The CDR3 length is 15 residues. The time point was: cycle 4 day 1 (C4D1), after more than five weeks of nivolumab. Every patient was affected by relapse after autologous stem cell transplantation, while exposure to brentuximab vedotin was not uniform. Worth noting for this clone: The target antigen is unknown.

This clonotype was obtained from a human donor with classical Hodgkin lymphoma. The material was peripheral blood mononuclear cells (PBMCs), obtained before the fourth cycle of nivolumab. V usage is TRBV18 and J usage is TRBJ2-2; D uncertain. The DNA for the CDR3 is TGTGCCAGCTCACCGTTGCAGGATACAACCGGGGAGCTGTTTTTT. Translating it yields CASSPLQDTTGELFF.